This TCR beta chain was identified during a study of Graves' ophthalmopathy and Graves' hyperthyroidism. Findings and caveats of the study: Separation of ophthalmopathy from stable hyperthyroidism was achieved by a 13-signature model, at about 89% sensitivity and about 81% specificity.

TCR beta CDR3 amplification used RNA transcripts. Second-round multiplex PCR came after first-round RT-PCR with HTBI primers. TCRdb reprocessed the multiplex PCR reads via MiXCR and lists one record per CDR3 protein. The table lists roughly 500,000 distinct CDR3 sequences, around 14% of them singletons. A word on this clonotype: Its antigen is still unknown. Being one base from a much bigger clone, this may be a read error.

CDR3 length: 16 residues. Trimming shortened V by 1 base and J by 3 bases, and 15 bases separated the two germline ends. Looked up from germline, CDR1 is MDHEN and CDR2 is SYDVKM. The chain combines TRBV28 with TRBJ1-1, with a weak D call TRBD1 (6 bases). The sample taken for sequencing was blood. This sequence was found in a woman aged 30 to 39 with Graves' ophthalmopathy. CDR3 amino acids: CASSLSGGGADTEAFF. The CDR3 bases are TGTGCCAGCAGTTTATCCGGGGGGGGCGCGGACACTGAAGCTTTCTTT.